These 12 T cell receptor beta chains originate from one sample sequenced in a study of cytomegalovirus exposure and HLA in healthy donors. The PCR used 60 Vbeta and 13 Jbeta primers. The data were produced by immunoSEQ multiplex PCR, yet TCRdb's version contains in-frame clones alone and is incomplete. Found here are 97,000 or so clones, under 75% of them singletons; the top ten hold 2% to 2.5%. Sample: PBMCs. These receptors originate from a man aged 50 to 60 in good health and CMV-seronegative.

The sample holds a few counts of this clone. The germline gene is not matched at one end of the junction; a read error may be the cause. The chain links TRBV10-1 to TRBJ2-3, with 7 nucleotides matching TRBD2. Germline assignment: CDR1 WNHNN and CDR2 SYGVQD (reference sequence). The CDR3 runs 15 residues. DNA for the CDR3: TGCGCCAGCAGTGAGTCGGCGACTAGCATAGATACGCAGTATTTT. As protein: CASSESATSIDTQYF.

J is TRBJ1-1 and V is TRBV21-1. TRBV21-1 represents a pseudogene. CDR3 length: 14 residues. The CDR3 DNA follows: TGTGCCAGCACCAGGAGGAGCATGAACACTGAAGCTTTCTTT. This encodes CASTRRSMNTEAFF.

This rearrangement joins TRBV30 to TRBJ2-7, with TRBD2 matching over 13 bases. CDR1 is GTSNPN and CDR2 is SVGIG in the germline V gene (reference sequence). Losses at the gene ends were 2 bases for V and 4 bases for J; bases not matched to a gene: 5. The CDR3 is 15 amino acids. The CDR3 reads CAWSPGLAGPYEQYF. In DNA form, the CDR3 reads TGTGCCTGGAGTCCGGGACTAGCGGGGCCGTACGAGCAGTACTTC.

This clone was counted a few times. The chain joins TRBV6-6 to TRBJ2-1; D is undetermined. The CDR3 has 15 amino acids. V was clipped by 6 bases and J by 6 bases, with 18 bases between them. Germline CDR1 MNHNY, CDR2 SVGAGI (reference sequence). The CDR3 DNA reads TGTGCCAGCAGATATCAGATTGGAGCCCCCAATGAGCAGTTCTTC. This gives the protein CASRYQIGAPNEQFF.

The J gene is TRBJ2-7, the V gene TRBV7-9, with TRBD2 matching over 7 bases. This CDR3 has 15 amino acids. J was trimmed by 5 bases and V by 4 bases; bases with no gene match: 11. Germline lookup yields CDR1 SEHNR and CDR2 FQNEAQ (reference sequence). The CDR3 bases are TGTGCCAGCAGCTCGGGGGGAGGGCTTATGAACGAGCAGTACTTC. This sequence encodes CASSSGGGLMNEQYF.

The rearrangement uses TRBV4-3 and TRBJ1-2; tentative D call: TRBD1 (6 bases). The CDR3 spans 13 residues. V lost 3 bases to trimming and J lost 7 bases, with 12 bases between them. In germline, CDR1 is LGHNA, CDR2 YSLEER. The CDR3 coding sequence is TGCGCCAGCAGCCAGTACAGGGATTCTGGCTACACCTTC. Translation: CASSQYRDSGYTF.

This clone showed up just a few times. The chain combines TRBV5-6 with TRBJ2-1; 9 nucleotides match TRBD2. CDR1 and CDR2 (germline): SGHDT, YYEEEE. V shed 5 bases, J shed 7 bases, and the junction held 13 bases outside the gene matches. The CDR3 is 16 amino acids. CDR3 DNA sequence: TGTGCCAGCAGTCGCCCTGGCGGGAGGGCTGGGAATGAGCAGTTCTTC. Its protein is CASSRPGGRAGNEQFF.

The chain couples TRBV5-4 to TRBJ2-2; 10 bases agree with TRBD2. J was trimmed by 6 bases and V by 4 bases; bases with no gene match: 6. The germline gives CDR1 SGHNT, CDR2 YYREEE (reference sequence). The CDR3 runs 15 residues. The CDR3 bases are TGTGCCAGCAGCAGGTCTAGCGGGGGCCCCGGGGAGCTGTTTTTT. Translating gives CASSRSSGGPGELFF.

In this sample, this clone turned up once. The V and J genes are TRBV9 and TRBJ2-7; D perhaps matches TRBD2 (6 bases). V lost 4 bases, J lost 4 bases, and 12 bases lay in between. This CDR3 has 13 residues. CDR1 is SGDLS, CDR2 YYNGEE, per germline. The CDR3 nucleotides read TGTGCCAGCAGCACCTCCGGGGGATACGAGCAGTACTTC. Translation gives CASSTSGGYEQYF.

This chain links TRBV6-5 with TRBJ1-2; D not certain. V was clipped by 4 bases and J by 1 base, with 4 bases between them. The CDR3 is made up of 12 amino acids. Germline CDR1 and CDR2: MNHEY and SVGAGI. The CDR3 protein is CASSSVNYGYTF. The CDR3 nucleotides are TGTGCCAGCAGTTCCGTTAACTATGGCTACACCTTC.

The rearrangement joins TRBV5-1 to TRBJ1-1; D call uncertain. The germline CDR1 and CDR2 sequences are SGHRS and YFSETQ. V lost 4 bases to trimming and J lost 6 bases, with 13 bases between them. The CDR3 totals 13 residues. Here the CDR3 reads CASSPGGGSEAFF. CDR3 nucleotide sequence: TGCGCCAGCAGCCCGGGAGGTGGGTCTGAAGCTTTCTTT.

This rearrangement joins TRBV5-1 to TRBJ2-1; 11 nucleotides line up with TRBD2. V was pared by 4 bases and J by 5 bases, with 8 bases of the junction left unmatched. The CDR3 is made up of 16 amino acids. CDR1 is SGHRS and CDR2 is YFSETQ in the germline V gene. The DNA for the CDR3 is TGCGCCAGCAGCCCTATAGCGGGAGGGCCAGACAATGAGCAGTTCTTC. It translates to CASSPIAGGPDNEQFF.